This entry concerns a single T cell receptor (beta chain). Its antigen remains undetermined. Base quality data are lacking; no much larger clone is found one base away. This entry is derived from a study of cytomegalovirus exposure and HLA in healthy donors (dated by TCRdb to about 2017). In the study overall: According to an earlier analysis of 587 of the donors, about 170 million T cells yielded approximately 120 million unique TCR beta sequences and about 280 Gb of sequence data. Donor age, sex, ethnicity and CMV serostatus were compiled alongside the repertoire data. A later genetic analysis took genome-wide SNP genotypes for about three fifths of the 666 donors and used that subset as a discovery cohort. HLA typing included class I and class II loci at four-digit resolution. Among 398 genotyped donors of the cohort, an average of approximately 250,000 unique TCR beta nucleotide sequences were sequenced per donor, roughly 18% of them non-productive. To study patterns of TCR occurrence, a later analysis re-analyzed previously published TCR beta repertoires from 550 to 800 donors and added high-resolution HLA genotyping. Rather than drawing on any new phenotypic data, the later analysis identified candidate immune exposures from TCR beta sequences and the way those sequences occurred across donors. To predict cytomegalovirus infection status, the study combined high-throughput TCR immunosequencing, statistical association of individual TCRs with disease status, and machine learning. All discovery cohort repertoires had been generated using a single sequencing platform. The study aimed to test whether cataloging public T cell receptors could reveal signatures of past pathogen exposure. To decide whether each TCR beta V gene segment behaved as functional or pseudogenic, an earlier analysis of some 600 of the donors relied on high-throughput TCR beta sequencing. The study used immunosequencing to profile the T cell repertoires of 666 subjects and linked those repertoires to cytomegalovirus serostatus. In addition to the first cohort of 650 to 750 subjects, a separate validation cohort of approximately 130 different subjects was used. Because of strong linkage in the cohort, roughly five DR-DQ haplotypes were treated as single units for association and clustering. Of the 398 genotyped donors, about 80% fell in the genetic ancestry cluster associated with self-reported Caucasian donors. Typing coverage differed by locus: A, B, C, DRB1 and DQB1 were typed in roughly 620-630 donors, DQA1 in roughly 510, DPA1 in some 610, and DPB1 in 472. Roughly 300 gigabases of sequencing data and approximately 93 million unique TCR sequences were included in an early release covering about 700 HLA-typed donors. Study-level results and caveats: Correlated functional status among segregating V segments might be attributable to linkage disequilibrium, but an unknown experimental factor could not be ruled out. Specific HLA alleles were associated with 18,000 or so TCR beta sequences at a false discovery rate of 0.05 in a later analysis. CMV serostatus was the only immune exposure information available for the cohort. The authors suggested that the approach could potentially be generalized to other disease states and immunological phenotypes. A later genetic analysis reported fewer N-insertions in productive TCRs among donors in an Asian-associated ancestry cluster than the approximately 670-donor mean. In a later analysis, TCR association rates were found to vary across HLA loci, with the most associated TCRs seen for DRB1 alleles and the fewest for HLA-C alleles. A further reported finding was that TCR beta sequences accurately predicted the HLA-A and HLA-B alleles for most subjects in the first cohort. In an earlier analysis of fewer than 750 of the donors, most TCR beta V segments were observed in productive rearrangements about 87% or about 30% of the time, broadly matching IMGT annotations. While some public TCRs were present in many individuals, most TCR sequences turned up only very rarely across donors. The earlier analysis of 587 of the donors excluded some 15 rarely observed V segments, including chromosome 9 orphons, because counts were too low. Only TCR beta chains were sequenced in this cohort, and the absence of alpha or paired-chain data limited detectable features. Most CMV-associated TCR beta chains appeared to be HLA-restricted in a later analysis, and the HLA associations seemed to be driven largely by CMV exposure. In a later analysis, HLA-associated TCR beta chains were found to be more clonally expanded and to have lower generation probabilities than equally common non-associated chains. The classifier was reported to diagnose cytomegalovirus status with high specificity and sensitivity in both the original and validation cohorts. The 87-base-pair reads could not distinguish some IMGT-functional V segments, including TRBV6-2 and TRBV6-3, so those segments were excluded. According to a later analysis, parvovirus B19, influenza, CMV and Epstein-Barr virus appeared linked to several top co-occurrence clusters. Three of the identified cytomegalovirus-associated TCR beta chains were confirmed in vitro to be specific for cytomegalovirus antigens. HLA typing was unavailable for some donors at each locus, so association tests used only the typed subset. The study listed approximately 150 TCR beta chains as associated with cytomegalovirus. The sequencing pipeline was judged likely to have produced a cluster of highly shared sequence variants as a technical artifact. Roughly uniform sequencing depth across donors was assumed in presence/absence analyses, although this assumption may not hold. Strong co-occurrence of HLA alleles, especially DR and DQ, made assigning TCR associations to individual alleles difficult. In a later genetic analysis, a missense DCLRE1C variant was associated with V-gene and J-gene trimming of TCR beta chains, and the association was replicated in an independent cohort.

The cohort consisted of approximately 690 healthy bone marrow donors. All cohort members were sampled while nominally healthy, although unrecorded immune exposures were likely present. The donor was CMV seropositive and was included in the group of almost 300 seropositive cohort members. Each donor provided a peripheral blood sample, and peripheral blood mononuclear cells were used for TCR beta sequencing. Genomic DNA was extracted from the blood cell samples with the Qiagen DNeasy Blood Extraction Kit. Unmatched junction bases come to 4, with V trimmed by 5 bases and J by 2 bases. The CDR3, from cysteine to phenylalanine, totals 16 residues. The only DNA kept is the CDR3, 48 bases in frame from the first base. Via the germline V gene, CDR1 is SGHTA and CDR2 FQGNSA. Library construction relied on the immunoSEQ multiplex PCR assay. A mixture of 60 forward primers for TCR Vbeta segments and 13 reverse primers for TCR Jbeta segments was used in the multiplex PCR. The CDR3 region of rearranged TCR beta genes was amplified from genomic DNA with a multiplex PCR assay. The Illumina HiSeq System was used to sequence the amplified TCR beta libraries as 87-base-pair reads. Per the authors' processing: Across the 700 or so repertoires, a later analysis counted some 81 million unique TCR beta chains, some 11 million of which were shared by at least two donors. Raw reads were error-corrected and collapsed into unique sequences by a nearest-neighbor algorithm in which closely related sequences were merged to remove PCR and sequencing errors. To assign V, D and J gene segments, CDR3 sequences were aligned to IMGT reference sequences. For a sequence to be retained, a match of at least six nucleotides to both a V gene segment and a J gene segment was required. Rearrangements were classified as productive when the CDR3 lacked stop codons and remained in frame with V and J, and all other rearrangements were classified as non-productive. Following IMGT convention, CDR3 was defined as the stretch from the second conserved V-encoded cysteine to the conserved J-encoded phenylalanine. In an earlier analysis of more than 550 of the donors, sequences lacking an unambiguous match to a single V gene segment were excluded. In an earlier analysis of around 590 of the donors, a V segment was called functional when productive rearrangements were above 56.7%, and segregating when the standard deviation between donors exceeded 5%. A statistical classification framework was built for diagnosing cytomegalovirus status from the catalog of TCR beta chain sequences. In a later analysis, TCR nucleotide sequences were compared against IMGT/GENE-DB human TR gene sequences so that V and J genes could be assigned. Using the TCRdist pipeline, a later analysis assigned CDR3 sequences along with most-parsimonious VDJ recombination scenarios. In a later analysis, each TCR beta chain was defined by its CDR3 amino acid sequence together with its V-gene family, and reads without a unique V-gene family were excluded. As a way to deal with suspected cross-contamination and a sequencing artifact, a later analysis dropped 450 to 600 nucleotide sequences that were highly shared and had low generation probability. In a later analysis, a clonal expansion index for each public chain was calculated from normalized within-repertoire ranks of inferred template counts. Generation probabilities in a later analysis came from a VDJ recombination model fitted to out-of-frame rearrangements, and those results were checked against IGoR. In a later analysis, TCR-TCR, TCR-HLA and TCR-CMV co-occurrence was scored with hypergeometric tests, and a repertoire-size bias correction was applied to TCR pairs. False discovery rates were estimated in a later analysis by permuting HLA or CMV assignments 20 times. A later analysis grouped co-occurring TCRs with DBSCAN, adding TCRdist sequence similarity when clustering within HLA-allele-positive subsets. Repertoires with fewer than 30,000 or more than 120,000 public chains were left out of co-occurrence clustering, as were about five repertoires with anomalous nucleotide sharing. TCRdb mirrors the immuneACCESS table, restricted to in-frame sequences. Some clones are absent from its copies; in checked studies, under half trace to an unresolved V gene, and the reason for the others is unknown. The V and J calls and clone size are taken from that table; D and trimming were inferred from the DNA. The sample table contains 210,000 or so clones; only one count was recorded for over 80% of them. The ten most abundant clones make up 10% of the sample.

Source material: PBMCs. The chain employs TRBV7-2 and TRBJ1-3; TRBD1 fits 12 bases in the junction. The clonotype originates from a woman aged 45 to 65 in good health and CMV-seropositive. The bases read TGTGCCAGCAGCATAGGGACAGGGGGCACTGGAAACACCATATATTTT. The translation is CASSIGTGGTGNTIYF.